These T cell receptor beta chains were read from a single sample in a study of shared clonotypes between healthy human individuals. Profiled with immunoSEQ multiplex PCR; TCRdb holds only in-frame clones, not every one. The profile shows over a million clones, 98% of them singletons. The sample comprised naive CD4+ T cells sorted from blood. Receptors originate from a man aged 25-40 years in good health. Each CDR3 is given with its conserved first and last residue. Each record gives: J gene, D gene, clone size, V gene, CDR3 DNA, CDR3 protein. The D gene is left open where the match is weak. Where a row states a size, it is once, few, many or the class of an expanded clone; other rows omit it.

TRBJ2-1	-	-	TRBV7-2	TGTGCCAGCAGCCCCCAGGGCCTCGGTAGTACAAATGAGCAGTTCTTC	CASSPQGLGSTNEQFF
TRBJ1-3	-	-	TRBV5-1	TGCGCCAGCAGCTTGGCCGCAGGGTCTGGAAACACCATATATTTT	CASSLAAGSGNTIYF
TRBJ2-3	-	-	TRBV9	TGTGCCAGCAGCGTAGACGGGCATGGCACAGATACGCAGTATTTT	CASSVDGHGTDTQYF
TRBJ1-2	TRBD1	-	TRBV7-8	TGTGCCAGCAGCCTGGAAGGACAGGGTAACTATGGCTACACCTTC	CASSLEGQGNYGYTF
TRBJ2-3	-	-	TRBV6-7	TGTGCCAGCAGTTACTCTAAGGACAGCACAGATACGCAGTATTTT	CASSYSKDSTDTQYF
TRBJ2-7	-	-	TRBV19	TGTGCCGGTCGGGACGACTCCTACGAGCAGTACTTC	CAGRDDSYEQYF
TRBJ2-1	TRBD1	once	TRBV7-8	TGTGCCAGCAGCTTTCTCCCGGGACAGAAGTACTCCTACAATGAGCAGTTCTTC	CASSFLPGQKYSYNEQFF
TRBJ1-1	-	once	TRBV5-1	TGCGCCAGCAGCGATCCCGGGACGGGGGACACTGAAGCTTTCTTT	CASSDPGTGDTEAFF
TRBJ1-2	-	-	TRBV6-1	TGTGCCAGCATATCAGATGGTTGGGGGACTGGCTACACCTTC	CASISDGWGTGYTF
TRBJ1-5	-	-	TRBV19	TGTGCCAGTAGTCCGCAGAGGGTGGGCAATCAGCCCCAGCATTTT	CASSPQRVGNQPQHF
TRBJ2-2	-	-	TRBV29-1	TGCAGCGCCCGTACCGGAGGGACCGGGGAGCTGTTTTTT	CSARTGGTGELFF
TRBJ1-4	-	-	TRBV25-1	TGTGCCAGCAGTGAATCGAGTCGAAGTCTGGAAGGACTGTTTTTT	CASSESSRSLEGLFF
TRBJ2-3	TRBD1	-	TRBV7-8	TGTGCCAGCAGCTTATTGACAGGGGGCCTGCGAGATACGCAGTATTTT	CASSLLTGGLRDTQYF
TRBJ2-1	-	-	TRBV6-6	TGTGCCAGCAGTTACGGTCCCTCCTACAATGAGCAGTTCTTC	CASSYGPSYNEQFF
TRBJ1-2	-	-	TRBV5-1	TGCGCCAGCAGCCAGAGGTCCAGGGACTATGGCTACACCTTC	CASSQRSRDYGYTF
TRBJ2-5	TRBD1	-	TRBV6-4	TGTGCCAGCAGTGGGAAGGGAACAGGGGGTTGGAAAGAGACCCAGTACTTC	CASSGKGTGGWKETQYF
TRBJ1-5	TRBD1	-	TRBV6-6	TGTGCCAGCATGACAGGGGTGAATCAGCCCCAGCATTTT	CASMTGVNQPQHF
TRBJ2-2	-	-	TRBV15	TGTGCCACCAGCAGAGATCGGGCAGGGGCCACCGGGGAGCTGTTTTTT	CATSRDRAGATGELFF
TRBJ2-7	TRBD1	once	TRBV2	TGTGCCAGCAGTCGGGACAGGGTCTCCTACGAGCAGTACTTC	CASSRDRVSYEQYF
TRBJ2-3	-	-	TRBV6-1	TGTGCCAGCAGTGTACAGCCGACTAGCACAGATACGCAGTATTTT	CASSVQPTSTDTQYF
TRBJ2-2	-	-	TRBV2	TGTGCCAGTGAGGAGGCTATTTGGACCGGGGAGCTGTTTTTT	CASEEAIWTGELFF
TRBJ2-1	-	-	TRBV25-1	TGTGCCAGCAGTGAATTGGACGAGCAGTTCTTC	CASSELDEQFF
TRBJ1-5	-	-	TRBV6-6	TGTGCCAGCAGTTCCCGGGGGGGAAGGCCCCAGCATTTT	CASSSRGGRPQHF
TRBJ1-1	-	-	TRBV2	TGTGCCAGCAGTAGACCCCCGGGAACTGAAGCTTTCTTT	CASSRPPGTEAFF
TRBJ2-1	-	-	TRBV29-1	TGCAGCGGAGGAAGGTACAATGAGCAGTTCTTC	CSGGRYNEQFF